Here is one T cell receptor beta chain with its context. Its target is unknown. The CDR3 extends over 11 amino acids. The V gene's germline CDR1 is MGHDK and CDR2 SYGVNS. This entry comes from a study of cytomegalovirus exposure and HLA in healthy donors. Study information: Among the roughly 400 genotyped donors, over 70% were placed in the Caucasian-associated ancestry cluster. Study-wide points: The study designated 160 or so TCR beta chains cytomegalovirus-associated. In terms of immune exposure information, only CMV serostatus was available.

A multiplex PCR was run with 60 Vbeta primers and 13 Jbeta primers. Per the study methods: Later, 65 million to 85 million unique TCR beta chains were counted in an analysis, and roughly 11 million of them were shared. Clones were read by immunoSEQ multiplex PCR, and TCRdb kept only the in-frame ones, dropping some. Clone size and the V and J calls come from that table; the DNA yielded D and trimming. The sample has more than 140,000 clones, approximately 78% seen once; the top ten hold about 3.4%. The chain links TRBV25-1 to TRBJ2-5, with D hard to call. The tail of the sequence fits TRBJ2-7 better, so the J call may be wrong. This clonotype originated in a man between 18 and 35 years old in good health and CMV-seropositive. Sequences were obtained from PBMCs. The DNA of the CDR3 is TGTGCCAGCAGCCTATACTACGAGCAGTACTTC. Its protein is CASSLYYEQYF.